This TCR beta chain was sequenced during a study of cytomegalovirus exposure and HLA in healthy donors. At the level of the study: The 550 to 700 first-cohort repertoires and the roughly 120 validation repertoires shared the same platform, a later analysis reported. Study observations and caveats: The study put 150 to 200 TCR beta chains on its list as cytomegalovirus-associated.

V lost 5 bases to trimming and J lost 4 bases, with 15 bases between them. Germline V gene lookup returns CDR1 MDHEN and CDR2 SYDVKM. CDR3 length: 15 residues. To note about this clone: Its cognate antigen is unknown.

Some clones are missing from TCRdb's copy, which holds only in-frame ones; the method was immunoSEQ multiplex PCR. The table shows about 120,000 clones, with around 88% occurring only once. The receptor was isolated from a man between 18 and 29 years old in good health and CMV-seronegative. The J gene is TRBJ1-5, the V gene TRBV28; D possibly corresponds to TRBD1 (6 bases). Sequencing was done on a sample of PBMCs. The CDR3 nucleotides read TGTGCCAGCAGTATAGTAATAACAGGGAATCAGCCCCAGCATTTT. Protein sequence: CASSIVITGNQPQHF. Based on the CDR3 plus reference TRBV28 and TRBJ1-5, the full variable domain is DVKVTQSSRYLVKRTGEKVFLECVQDMDHENMFWYRQDPGLGLRLIYFSYDVKMKEKGDIPEGYSVSREKKERFSLILESASTNQTSMYLCASSIVITGNQPQHFGDGTRLSIL.